A selection of T cell receptor beta chains follows, all from one sample in a study of T-cell reconstitution after alpha-beta-depleted transplantation in children. TCRdb reprocessed the PCR reads with MiXCR, giving one entry per CDR3 protein. The sample includes approximately 300,000 distinct CDR3 sequences, roughly 11% of them seen just once. Here the sequenced sample was peripheral blood, taken 180 days after TCRalphabeta/CD19-depleted stem cell transplant. Receptor source: a male patient under 10 years old who had a stem cell transplant for chronic granulomatous disease, so the T cells may come from the graft donor. Both conserved end residues are trimmed from each CDR3.

>TRBV30|TRBJ2-4
AWTSRGRENIQY
>TRBV4-1|TRBJ2-5
ASSFGNGETQY
>TRBV28|TRBJ2-7
ASSGGWWAYEQY
>TRBV2|TRBJ2-7
ASSGWWELPYEQY
>TRBV27|TRBJ2-1
ASTKGKLQGGRGYNEQF
>TRBV11-3|TRBJ1-1
ASSENGGGAEAF
>TRBV20-1|TRBJ1-2
SARPGAEGYT
>TRBV28|TRBJ2-1
ASTSSMHEQF
>TRBV11-1|TRBJ2-2
ASTRDSVIKLGTGELF
>TRBV4-2|TRBJ2-1
ARGPGLVVNEQF
>TRBV20-1|TRBJ1-1
SAREAGLNTEAF
>TRBV11-2|TRBJ2-2
ASSLDRGLGGELF
>TRBV20-1|TRBJ1-5
CARVAGLRNQPQH
>TRBV7-8|TRBJ2-3
ASSLVGGGLTNTQY
>TRBV29-1|TRBJ2-1
SVGHGPHEQF
>TRBV2|TRBJ2-1
ASSDRVVYNEQF
>TRBV10-2|TRBJ2-5
ASSGGTSGAETQY
>TRBV7-8|TRBJ2-1
ASSQNIGGGSGEQF
>TRBV10-3|TRBJ2-3
AISESPSDTQY
>TRBV5-1|TRBJ1-2
ASSFGQAYGYT